Detailed here is one TCR beta chain. CDR1 and CDR2 (germline): LGHNA, YSLEER. Trimming took 0 bases from V and 10 from J, leaving 9 bases between them. The CDR3 sequence is 12 residues long. This entry is derived from a study of patients and donors after allogeneic stem cell transplantation. TCRdb fed the RT-PCR reads into MiXCR, producing one record per CDR3 protein. The table has approximately 150,000 distinct CDR3 sequences, roughly 35% seen once. This sequence was found in a human donor who was either an allogeneic HSCT recipient or a stem cell or donor lymphocyte infusion donor (not recorded which). It is not recorded whose cells these are; they may come from a transplant donor. Sequenced material: blood, either unsorted or a sorted T cell fraction (not recorded which). This chain joins TRBV4-3 and TRBJ1-1, with D unclear. The CDR3 reads CASSQDQTPAFF. DNA of the CDR3: TGCGCCAGCAGCCAAGATCAGACCCCAGCTTTCTTT.